This TCR beta chain was obtained from a study of blood T cell repertoires in COVID-19. Looking at the study overall: T cells, B-cell-depleted T cells, or PBMCs provided the cDNA or gDNA that served as material.

Which cohort a participant joined came from the clinical history participants gave. Recovered Cohort 3 donors showed two negative PCRs, clearance, or symptom resolution. This CDR3 is built from 15 residues. The V gene end was trimmed by 4 bases and the J gene end by 8 bases; junction bases not matched to a gene: 6. Germline values: CDR1 KGHSY, CDR2 FQNENV. In the study's own analysis: Estimation of nucleated cell counts relied on the amplification of reference gene primers. Assay used: immunoSEQ multiplex PCR; TCRdb lists only in-frame clones, some missing. From that table come the V and J calls and clone size; the DNA was used to work out D and trimming. The sample has 150,000 to 170,000 clones, under 90% seen once; the top ten hold around 7.9%.

Sequenced input: PBMCs or T cells enriched from blood (not recorded which). This TCR came from a man aged 50 to 60 who had recovered from COVID-19. The chain combines TRBV16 with TRBJ1-6, with 9 bases that match TRBD1. The CDR3 loop reads CASSPVTGGDSPLHF. In DNA, the CDR3 is TGTGCCAGCAGCCCAGTGACAGGGGGGGATTCACCCCTCCACTTT. The full variable domain, rest sourced from reference TRBV16 and TRBJ1-6, is GEEVAQTPKHLVRGEGQKAKLYCAPIKGHSYVFWYQQVLKNEFKFLISFQNENVFDETGMPKERFSAKCLPNSPCSLEIQATKLEDSAVYFCASSPVTGGDSPLHFGNGTRLTVT.